This TCR beta chain comes out of a study of PD-L1 blockade in urothelial cancer. The protocol was immunoSEQ multiplex PCR, while the TCRdb copy is restricted to in-frame clones and leaves out a portion. The sample records just under 50,000 clones, roughly four fifths being singletons. Time point meaning: pretreatment peripheral blood. Unmatched junction bases numbered 11, after V lost 3 bases and J lost 3 bases. CDR3 length equals 16 residues. CDR1 and CDR2 from the germline V gene are SGHRS and YFSETQ. This receptor was obtained from an older man with urothelial cancer. The chain couples TRBV5-1 to TRBJ2-7; 8 bases are shared with TRBD1. Sequences were derived from PBMCs, sampled around atezolizumab (anti-PD-L1) treatment. The CDR3 DNA follows: TGCGCCAGCAGCTGGACCACGACAGGGGAACTCTACGAGCAGTACTTC. Translation: CASSWTTTGELYEQYF.